Listed below are T cell receptor beta chains from one sample, sequenced in a study of control samples from healthy donors and cancer patients. Only in-frame clones appear in the TCRdb table, and some are missing; sequencing was by immunoSEQ multiplex PCR. The sample shows 200,000 to 250,000 clones, about 94% of them seen only once. Sequencing was performed on blood. The receptors derive from a man aged 50-59 years in good health. The CDR3 runs from the conserved cysteine through the conserved F or W. A D gene is named only where the DNA matches it firmly. Rows may omit the clone size; those that give it use once, few, many or a size class.

abundance,d_gene,j_gene,v_gene,CDR3aa,CDR3nt
.,.,TRBJ2-2,TRBV4-1,CASSPPGVFNGELFF,TGCGCCAGCAGCCCACCCGGGGTTTTCAACGGGGAGCTGTTTTTT
.,TRBD1,TRBJ1-5,TRBV20-1,CSASWSGTENQPQHF,TGCAGTGCTAGTTGGTCCGGGACAGAAAATCAGCCCCAGCATTTT
.,TRBD2,TRBJ2-1,TRBV7-6,CASSLGRGLLNEQFF,TGTGCCAGCAGCTTAGGGCGGGGGTTATTAAATGAGCAGTTCTTC
.,.,TRBJ2-7,TRBV7-2,CASSFQGSYEQYF,TGTGCCAGCAGCTTCCAGGGGTCCTACGAGCAGTACTTC
.,.,TRBJ2-1,TRBV24-1,CATASSGQGREGEQFF,TGTGCCACCGCCTCCTCAGGACAGGGGCGGGAGGGTGAGCAGTTCTTC
.,.,TRBJ1-5,TRBV6-5,CASSWGAGQPQHF,TGTGCCAGCAGCTGGGGGGCCGGGCAGCCCCAGCATTTT
.,.,TRBJ1-1,TRBV24-1,CATSDPYAGAFF,TGTGCCACCAGTGACCCATACGCGGGAGCTTTCTTT
.,.,TRBJ1-2,TRBV5-6,CASSPRVIRNYGYTF,TGTGCCAGCAGCCCCAGGGTTATTAGGAACTATGGCTACACCTTC
.,.,TRBJ2-5,TRBV6-5,CASSPVRDGGTQYF,TGTGCCAGCAGTCCCGTCCGGGACGGGGGGACCCAGTACTTC
.,TRBD1,TRBJ2-2,TRBV5-5,CASSPQTGAEHRGAVF,TGTGCCAGCAGCCCACAGACAGGGGCCGAACACCGGGGAGCTGTTTTT
once,.,TRBJ1-5,TRBV5-6,CASSLGTVGFNQPQHF,TGTGCCAGCAGCTTGGGCACCGTCGGGTTCAATCAGCCCCAGCATTTT
.,.,TRBJ2-7,TRBV5-1,CASSLVPETSEKQYF,TGCGCCAGCAGCTTGGTTCCAGAAACCTCCGAAAAGCAGTACTTC
once,.,TRBJ2-2,TRBV3-1/TRBV3-2,CASSQAGGPMVALSTGELFF,TGTGCCAGCAGCCAAGCTGGGGGACCGATGGTTGCCCTCAGCACCGGGGAGCTGTTTTTT
few,TRBD1,TRBJ1-5,TRBV7-8,CASSPSTGGLSNQPQHF,TGTGCCAGCAGCCCCTCCACAGGGGGACTGAGCAATCAGCCCCAGCATTTT
.,.,TRBJ1-2,TRBV24-1,CATSDTTGGTGGYTF,TGTGCCACCAGTGACACCACTGGCGGGACGGGAGGCTACACCTTC
.,.,TRBJ1-4,TRBV5-1,CASSLAGVSNEKLFF,TGCGCCAGCAGCTTGGCAGGGGTTTCTAATGAAAAACTGTTTTTT
.,TRBD2,TRBJ2-3,TRBV19,CASSLAGGPTDTQYF,TGTGCCAGTAGTCTTGCGGGGGGGCCCACAGATACGCAGTATTTT
.,.,TRBJ1-4,TRBV5-5,CASSSTHLSSATNEKLFF,TGTGCCAGCAGTTCGACCCACCTCTCAAGTGCAACTAATGAAAAACTGTTTTTT
.,TRBD2,TRBJ2-3,TRBV5-1,CASSLAGGGSFTDTQYF,TGCGCCAGCAGCCTGGCGGGAGGCGGGTCTTTCACAGATACGCAGTATTTT
once,.,TRBJ2-2,TRBV18,CASSPGPNTGELFF,TGTGCCAGCTCACCGGGACCAAACACCGGGGAGCTGTTTTTT
.,TRBD2,TRBJ2-1,TRBV7-6,CASSLGLAGGFEQFF,TGTGCCAGCAGCTTAGGACTAGCGGGGGGGTTTGAGCAGTTCTTC
few,TRBD2,TRBJ2-3,TRBV27,CASSLSWGTGGRDTQYF,TGTGCCAGCAGTTTATCGTGGGGGACGGGGGGTAGGGATACGCAGTATTTT
once,TRBD1,TRBJ1-1,TRBV6-1,CASSDASRGHTEAFF,TGTGCCAGCAGTGACGCCTCAAGGGGGCACACTGAAGCTTTCTTT
.,.,TRBJ2-5,TRBV5-1,CASSPNQETQYF,TGCGCCAGCAGCCCCAACCAAGAGACCCAGTACTTC
.,.,TRBJ2-5,TRBV11-2,CASSLGGAKSGETQYF,TGTGCCAGCAGCTTAGGGGGGGCCAAATCGGGAGAGACCCAGTACTTC
.,TRBD1,TRBJ1-6,TRBV2,CASSRDRDNSPLHF,TGTGCCAGCAGCCGGGACAGAGATAATTCACCCCTCCACTTT
.,.,TRBJ1-2,TRBV12-3/TRBV12-4,CASSLPGNYGYTF,TGTGCCAGCAGTTTACCGGGTAACTATGGCTACACCTTC
.,.,TRBJ1-2,TRBV9,CASSPSNRYGYTF,TGTGCCAGCAGCCCCTCTAACCGGTATGGCTACACCTTC